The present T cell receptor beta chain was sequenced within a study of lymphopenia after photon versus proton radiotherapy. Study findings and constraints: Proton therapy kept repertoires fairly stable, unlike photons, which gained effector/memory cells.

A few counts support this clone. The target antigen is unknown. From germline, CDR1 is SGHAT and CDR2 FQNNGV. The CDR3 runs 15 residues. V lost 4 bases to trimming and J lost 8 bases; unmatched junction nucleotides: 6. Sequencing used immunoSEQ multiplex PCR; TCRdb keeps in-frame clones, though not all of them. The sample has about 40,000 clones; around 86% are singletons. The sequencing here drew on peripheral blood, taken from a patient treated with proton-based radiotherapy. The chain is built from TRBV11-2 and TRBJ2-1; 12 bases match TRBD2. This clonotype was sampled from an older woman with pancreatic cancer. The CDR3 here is CASSSLTSGSDEQFF. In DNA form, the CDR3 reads TGTGCCAGCAGCTCCCTGACTAGCGGGAGTGATGAGCAGTTCTTC.